This T cell receptor beta chain was sequenced for a study of shared clonotypes between healthy human individuals. The CDR3 is made up of 14 amino acids. The germline CDR1 and CDR2 sequences are LGHNT and FRNRAP. Deletions cut 5 bases from V and 2 bases from J, with 9 bases between. Measured with immunoSEQ multiplex PCR; TCRdb has only the in-frame clones, and not every one. Altogether some 2,000,000 clones are present, around 95% being singletons, with the ten largest covering more than 0.1%. Donors had no recently reported acute infections or vaccinations and were HIV-negative. The TCR originated in a man aged 18-30 years in good health. Sequenced material: naive CD4+ T cells sorted from blood. Subset described: CD45RA+ positively selected. The genes are TRBV12-5 and TRBJ2-2; no firm D call. CDR3 residues: CASGVSGNTGELFF. In DNA form, the CDR3 reads TGTGCTAGTGGTGTATCAGGAAACACCGGGGAGCTGTTTTTT.